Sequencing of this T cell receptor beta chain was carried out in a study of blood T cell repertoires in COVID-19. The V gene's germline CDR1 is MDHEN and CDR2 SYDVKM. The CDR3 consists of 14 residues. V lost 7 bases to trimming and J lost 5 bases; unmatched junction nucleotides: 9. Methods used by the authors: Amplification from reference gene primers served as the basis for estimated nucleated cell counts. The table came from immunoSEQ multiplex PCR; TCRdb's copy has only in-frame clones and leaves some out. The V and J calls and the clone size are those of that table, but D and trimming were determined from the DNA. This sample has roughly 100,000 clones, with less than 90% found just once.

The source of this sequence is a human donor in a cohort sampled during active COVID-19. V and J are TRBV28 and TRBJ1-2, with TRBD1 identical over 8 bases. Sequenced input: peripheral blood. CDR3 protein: CASIPGQAIYGYTF. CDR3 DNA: TGTGCCAGCATCCCGGGACAGGCAATTTATGGCTACACCTTC.